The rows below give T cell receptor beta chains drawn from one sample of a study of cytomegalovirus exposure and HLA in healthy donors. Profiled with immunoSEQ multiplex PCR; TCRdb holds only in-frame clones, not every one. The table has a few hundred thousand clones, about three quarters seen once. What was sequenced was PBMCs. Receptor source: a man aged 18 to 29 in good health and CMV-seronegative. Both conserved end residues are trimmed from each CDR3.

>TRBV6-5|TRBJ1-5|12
ASTLQGSYQPQH
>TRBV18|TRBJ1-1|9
ASSPDTEAF
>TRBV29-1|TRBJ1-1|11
SFSDTLNTEAF
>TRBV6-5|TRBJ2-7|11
ASSRDRAYEQY
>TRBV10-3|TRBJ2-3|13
AISAGLADSDTQY
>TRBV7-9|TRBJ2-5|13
SSSLALGVGETQY
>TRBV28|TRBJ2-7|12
ASSSPGQTYEQY
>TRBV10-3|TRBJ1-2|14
AISESPGTGANGYT
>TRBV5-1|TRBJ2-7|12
ASSPTGQGDEQY
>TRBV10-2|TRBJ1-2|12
ASSESVGGYGYT
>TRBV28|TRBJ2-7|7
ASPYEQY
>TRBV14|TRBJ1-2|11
ASSPRTGTSYT
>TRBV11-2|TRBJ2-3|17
ASSLDRTGLAALGDTQY
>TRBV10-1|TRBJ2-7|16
ASSDLRDRAHISYEQY
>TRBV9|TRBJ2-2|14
ASSVDSGGNTGELF
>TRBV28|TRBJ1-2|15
ASSLFGGNALWYGYT
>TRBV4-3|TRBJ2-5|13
ASSQATGAPETQY
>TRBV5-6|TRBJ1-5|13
ASSLGQGIPQPQH
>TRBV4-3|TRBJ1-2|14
ASSQDRAAGLYGYT
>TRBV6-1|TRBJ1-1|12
ASKAEGMNTEAF
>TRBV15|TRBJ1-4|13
ATSTPTGSNEKLF
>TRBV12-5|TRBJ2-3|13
ASGLVLGGADTQY
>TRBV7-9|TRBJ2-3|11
ASLPRSTDTQY
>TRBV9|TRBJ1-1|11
ASSRGRNTEAF
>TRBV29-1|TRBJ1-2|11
SVGLTGNYGYT
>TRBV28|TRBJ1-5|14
ASSPAAGQPNQPQH
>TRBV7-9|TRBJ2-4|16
ASSFPDDRVSAKNIQY
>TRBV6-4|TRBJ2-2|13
ASSGLAGDTGELF
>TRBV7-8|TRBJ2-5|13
ASSLSNSPGETQY
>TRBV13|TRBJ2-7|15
ASSYPLGTGTYHEQY
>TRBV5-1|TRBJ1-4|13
ASSLGTGGDEKLF
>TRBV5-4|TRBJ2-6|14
ASSLGTVSGANVLT
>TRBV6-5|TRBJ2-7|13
ASSYSGQGWYEQY
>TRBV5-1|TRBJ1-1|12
ASSFSRANTEAF
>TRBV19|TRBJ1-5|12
AGSREGARQPQH
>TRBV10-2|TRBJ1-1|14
AILAGTGGMNTEAF
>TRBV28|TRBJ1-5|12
ASSFDSRNQPQH
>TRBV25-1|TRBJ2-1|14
ASSDGATTLDNEQF
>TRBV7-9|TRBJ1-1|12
ASSYADTNTEAF